This passage covers 20 T cell receptor beta chains from one sample sequenced in a study of early T cells in non-severe SARS-CoV-2 infection. A single record per CDR3 protein comes from TCRdb applying MiXCR to the 5' RACE reads. The sample yields under 30,000 distinct CDR3 sequences, less than 7% seen once. The sequenced sample was whole blood. The receptors originated from an adult who was a healthcare worker with PCR-confirmed SARS-CoV-2 infection or an uninfected control (not recorded which).

This clonotype was recorded many times. The chain joins TRBV19 to TRBJ1-5, with TRBD1 identical over 8 bases. Per the germline V gene, CDR1 is LNHDA and CDR2 is SQIVND (reference sequence). CDR3 length equals 16 residues. J lost 5 bases, V lost 10 bases, and 16 bases had no gene match. The CDR3 DNA reads TGTGCCACCAATGACAGGGGCCAATTAAGAGATCAGCCCCAGCATTTT. Translated, it gives CATNDRGQLRDQPQHF.

In this sample, this clonotype turned up many times. The V and J genes are TRBV6-5 and TRBJ2-1, with D perhaps TRBD1 (5 bases). Between the trimmed V and J ends, which lost 5 bases and 1 base, there was a span of 15 bases. Germline V gene lookup returns CDR1 MNHEY and CDR2 SVGAGI. The length of the CDR3 is 16 residues. The CDR3 here is CASSRGRAPSYNEQFF. CDR3 in DNA: TGTGCCAGCAGTAGGGGCCGGGCCCCGTCCTACAATGAGCAGTTCTTC.

This clonotype was picked up many times. The V call is TRBV29-1, the J call TRBJ1-1, with D hard to call. V was cut by 3 bases and J by 0 bases, with 8 bases left in between. Germline V gene lookup returns CDR1 SQVTM and CDR2 ANQGSEA. The CDR3 runs 13 residues. As DNA, the CDR3 is TGCAGCGTTGACCGCAACGTGAACACTGAAGCTTTCTTT. Translating gives CSVDRNVNTEAFF.

This clonotype was seen ten or more times. The chain joins TRBV2 to TRBJ2-1, with TRBD2 matching 11 bases. Germline loops: CDR1 SNHLY, CDR2 FYNNEI. J was trimmed by 1 base and V by 7 bases; bases with no gene match: 6. This CDR3 spans 16 amino acids. CDR3 sequence reads: CASTGTSGNSYNEQFF. CDR3 sequence (DNA): TGTGCCAGCACGGGGACTAGCGGCAATTCCTACAATGAGCAGTTCTTC.

The chain has TRBV20-1 and TRBJ1-3; D is unclear. Trimming left V 6 bases short and J 0 bases short, with 6 bases between. There are 12 residues in the CDR3. Germline-derived CDR1 and CDR2 are DFQATT and SNEGSKA (reference sequence). The CDR3 protein is CSAQYSGNTIYF. CDR3 coding DNA: TGCAGTGCCCAGTACTCTGGAAACACCATATATTTT.

The chain couples TRBV28 to TRBJ2-1; TRBD1 aligns across 7 bases. V shed 6 bases and J 6 bases; nucleotides not matched to a gene: 11. CDR1 is MDHEN and CDR2 is SYDVKM in the germline V gene. The length of the CDR3 is 15 residues. The CDR3 loop is CASSRPPGGLNEQFF. The CDR3 DNA is TGTGCCAGCAGCCGCCCGCCAGGGGGTCTCAATGAGCAGTTCTTC. Filled out from reference TRBV28 and TRBJ2-1, the complete variable domain reads DVKVTQSSRYLVKRTGEKVFLECVQDMDHENMFWYRQDPGLGLRLIYFSYDVKMKEKGDIPEGYSVSREKKERFSLILESASTNQTSMYLCASSRPPGGLNEQFFGPGTRLTVL.

The table lists this clonotype with many counts. The rearrangement uses TRBV6-2 or TRBV6-3 and TRBJ2-1, with 12 bases matching TRBD1. This CDR3 has 20 amino acids. Trimming at V came to 0 bases and at J to 2 bases, leaving 11 bases not matched to a gene. Germline CDR1 MNHEY, CDR2 SVGEGT. The CDR3 sequence is CASSYSRGTGGVRTYNEQFF. CDR3 DNA sequence: TGTGCCAGCAGTTACTCGAGAGGGACAGGGGGCGTCCGAACCTACAATGAGCAGTTCTTC.

This clonotype was picked up a small number of times. One junction end does not reproduce the germline sequence, and a read error may be involved. The rearrangement links TRBV19 to TRBJ1-2; D is perhaps TRBD1 (5 bases). The V gene's germline CDR1 is LNHDA and CDR2 SQIVND (reference sequence). The CDR3 runs 15 residues. Here the CDR3 DNA reads TGTACCAGTAGTCCCCGGGACCGCCCTAACTATGGCTACACCTTC. Translating gives CTSSPRDRPNYGYTF.

This clonotype qualifies as medium-sized. The chain uses TRBV28 and TRBJ2-7; D might be TRBD1 (5 bases). The CDR3 runs 15 residues. The germline CDR1 and CDR2 sequences are MDHEN and SYDVKM. Trimming stripped 4 bases from V and 4 bases from J, with 17 bases between. The CDR3 reads CASSSTEPGAYEQYF. The CDR3, as DNA: TGTGCCAGCAGTTCCACAGAACCTGGGGCTTACGAGCAGTACTTC.

This clonotype occurred many times. The chain has TRBV28 and TRBJ1-5; 7 bases match TRBD1. The CDR3 is 16 residues long. Germline-derived CDR1 and CDR2 are MDHEN and SYDVKM. V dropped 7 bases and J dropped 2; count of bases not matched to a gene: 11. The CDR3 here is CASTPQRGLGNQPQHF. CDR3 DNA: TGTGCCAGCACCCCCCAGAGGGGGCTAGGCAATCAGCCCCAGCATTTT.

J is TRBJ2-1 and V is TRBV6-5, with TRBD2 matching 11 bases. The CDR3 sequence is 15 residues long. V lost 2 bases and J lost 6; bases outside the gene matches: 3. Germline CDR1 reads MNHEY; CDR2 reads SVGAGI. The CDR3 reads CASSYILAGANEQFF. The CDR3 nucleotides are TGTGCCAGCAGTTACATACTAGCGGGGGCCAATGAGCAGTTCTTC.

This clonotype has ten or more counts. This CDR3 reads CASTPGGRTEQYF. The CDR3 DNA follows: TGCGCCAGCACTCCCGGGGGACGTACGGAGCAGTACTTC. V and J are TRBV5-1 and TRBJ2-7, with a weak D call TRBD2 (6 bases). Trimming pared 6 bases from V and 7 bases from J, leaving 17 bases between. Looked up from germline, CDR1 is SGHRS and CDR2 is YFSETQ. The CDR3 consists of 13 residues.

This clonotype is medium-sized (0.01 to 0.1%) within its sample. This chain connects TRBV5-4 to TRBJ1-1; maybe TRBD1 (6 bases). V was cut by 2 bases and J by 3 bases, with 14 bases left in between. Germline-derived CDR1 and CDR2 are SGHNT and YYREEE (reference sequence). This CDR3 is built from 15 residues. In DNA, the CDR3 is TGTGCCAGCAGCTTAGATCAGGGGACCGACACTGAAGCTTTCTTT. The encoded protein is CASSLDQGTDTEAFF.

In this sample, this clonotype turned up many times. CDR3 bases: TGTGCCAGCAGCTTAGCGGGGCTGGAGACCCAGTACTTC. Its translation: CASSLAGLETQYF. The chain has TRBV7-2 and TRBJ2-5, with D possibly matching TRBD1 (5 bases). Trimming cost V 0 bases and J 5 bases, with 7 bases left between them. This CDR3 has 13 residues. Germline CDR1 is SGHTA and CDR2 is FQGNSA.

This clonotype showed up many times. CDR3 coding DNA: TGTGCCAGTAGTAAGGGATTGAAGGAGACCCAGTACTTC. As protein: CASSKGLKETQYF. The chain carries TRBV19 and TRBJ2-5; D remains ambiguous. Deletions cut 4 bases from V and 5 bases from J, with 11 bases between. The CDR3 loop spans 13 amino acids. Germline assignment: CDR1 LNHDA and CDR2 SQIVND (reference sequence). Complete variable domain (other parts from reference TRBV19 and TRBJ2-5): DGGITQSPKYLFRKEGQNVTLSCEQNLNHDAMYWYRQDPGQGLRLIYYSQIVNDFQKGDIAEGYSVSREKKESFPLTVTSAQKNPTAFYLCASSKGLKETQYFGPGTRLLVL.

The CDR3 spells CASSLGLAGHNEQFF. CDR3 coding DNA: TGTGCCAGCAGTCTCGGACTAGCGGGGCACAATGAGCAGTTCTTC. The chain recombines TRBV12-3 or TRBV12-4 with TRBJ2-1; 12 bases line up with TRBD2. The CDR3 spans 15 residues. With V trimmed by 5 bases and J by 5 bases, 4 bases remained unmatched.

This rearrangement joins TRBV7-8 to TRBJ2-7; 12 bases map to TRBD2. J gave up 0 bases and V 6 bases, and 6 bases lay outside the gene matches. The CDR3 runs to 16 residues. Germline V lookup: CDR1 SGHVS, CDR2 FQNEAQ. The CDR3 loop reads CASSSTSGGRSYEQYF. The CDR3 DNA sequence: TGTGCCAGCAGTTCAACTAGCGGGGGGCGCTCCTACGAGCAGTACTTC. The full variable domain, completed using reference TRBV7-8 and TRBJ2-7, is GAGVSQSPRYKVAKRGQDVALRCDPISGHVSLFWYQQALGQGPEFLTYFQNEAQLDKSGLPSDRFFAERPEGSVSTLKIQRTQQEDSAVYLCASSSTSGGRSYEQYFGPGTRLTVT.

This clonotype has at least ten counts. The chain uses TRBV20-1 and TRBJ2-7, with D tentatively TRBD1 (6 bases). Germline loops: CDR1 DFQATT, CDR2 SNEGSKA (reference sequence). The CDR3 runs to 12 residues. V lost 5 bases to trimming and J lost 12 bases, with 20 bases between them. In DNA form, the CDR3 reads TGCAGTGCTTCTCGGGGAACAGGGATGTCGTACTTC. It translates to CSASRGTGMSYF.

By share, this clonotype ranks as medium-sized. The chain couples TRBV3-1 to TRBJ1-4; D not certain. From germline, CDR1 is LGHDT and CDR2 YNNKEL (reference sequence). Deletions cut 8 bases from V and 7 bases from J, with 26 bases between. This CDR3 spans 17 amino acids. CDR3 coding DNA: TGTGCCAGCGCCTCCAGATCCCCTCGGGGTATCGGTGAAAAACTGTTTTTT. It is translated as CASASRSPRGIGEKLFF.

In this sample, this clonotype turned up many times. The chain employs TRBV7-2 and TRBJ2-7; 10 nucleotides line up with TRBD1. The V segment lost 2 bases and the J segment 5 bases; nucleotides outside the gene matches: 3. This CDR3 spans 14 amino acids. Germline CDR1 and CDR2: SGHTA and FQGNSA. The CDR3 loop is CASSLRQGAHEQYF. The CDR3 coding sequence is TGTGCCAGCAGCTTAAGACAGGGGGCCCACGAGCAGTACTTC.